Listed below are T cell receptor beta chains from one sample, sequenced in a study of Ad26.COV2.S vaccination and SARS-CoV-2 variants. TCRdb's table, derived via immunoSEQ multiplex PCR, lists solely in-frame clones and lacks some. The sample lists around 270,000 clones; roughly 87% were seen once. The specimen comprised peripheral blood, sampled in a trial of Ad26.COV2.S vaccine versus placebo. These receptors all stem from a person aged 18-60 years who received the Ad26.COV2.S COVID-19 vaccine or a placebo. CDR3s include the opening cysteine and the closing phenylalanine or tryptophan.

len	j_gene	v_gene	CDR3aa
14	TRBJ1-1	TRBV19	CASRDPGRITEAFF
13	TRBJ1-4	TRBV12-3/TRBV12-4	CASSLEAGRKLFF
14	TRBJ2-5	TRBV7-9	CASSLRGTQETQYF
14	TRBJ1-4	TRBV18	CASSPRREGEKLFF
14	TRBJ2-1	TRBV3-1/TRBV3-2	CASGRLAGVVEQFF
15	TRBJ2-2	TRBV7-2	CASFRGAVNTGELFF
13	TRBJ2-5	TRBV29-1	CSVEMAWQETQYF
14	TRBJ1-2	TRBV6-5	CASSTRDSYYGYTF
18	TRBJ2-4	TRBV18	CASSPPGLANTAKNIQYF
13	TRBJ2-3	TRBV19	CASSSGSTDTQYF
16	TRBJ2-2	TRBV4-2	CASSQVTGRNTGELFF